The next 18 T cell receptor beta chains were all read from a single sample in a study of blood T cell repertoires in COVID-19 (dated by TCRdb to about 2020). Library creation used the immunoSEQ multiplex PCR assay. As stored in TCRdb, this immuneACCESS dataset retains in-frame rearrangements with V and J assigned. A fraction of the clones does not appear; measured against another copy, unresolved V genes explain less than half of the discrepancy, and the remainder lacks a known reason. This sample is represented by some 250,000 clones; around 88% of them were singletons. The ten largest clones take up 8.8% of the sample. The sample comprised PBMCs or T cells enriched from blood (not recorded which). The receptors originated from a man aged 35-49 years who had recovered from COVID-19.

This chain joins TRBV2 and TRBJ1-5, with D perhaps matching TRBD1 (5 bases). In germline, CDR1 is SNHLY, CDR2 FYNNEI. This CDR3 contains 15 residues. Trimming pared 6 bases from V and 4 bases from J, leaving 16 bases between. CDR3 nucleotides: TGTGCCAGCAGAGGCGGGACTGGGGGGAATCAGCCCCAGCATTTT. Translation: CASRGGTGGNQPQHF.

This clone was recorded only once. The chain carries TRBV9 and TRBJ2-5, with a possible D match to TRBD1 (7 bases). Germline assignment: CDR1 SGDLS and CDR2 YYNGEE. V lost 4 bases to trimming and J lost 5 bases, with 21 bases between them. The CDR3 has 16 residues. The CDR3 is CASSLTGILARETQYF. For the CDR3, the DNA is TGTGCCAGCAGCTTGACAGGGATCCTAGCGCGGGAGACCCAGTACTTC.

The chain has TRBV10-3 and TRBJ1-2; possible D gene TRBD1, 5 bases. The CDR3 is 13 amino acids. Germline assignment: CDR1 ENHRY and CDR2 SYGVKD. V shed 3 bases and J shed 2 bases, with 7 bases lying between them. DNA of the CDR3: TGTGCCATCAGTGAAGGGGAAAACTATGGCTACACCTTC. It encodes CAISEGENYGYTF.

This clone was counted a single time. The V call is TRBV29-1, the J call TRBJ2-1; 7 nucleotides agree with TRBD2. The CDR3 spans 16 residues. The germline CDR1 and CDR2 sequences are SQVTM and ANQGSEA. V trimming: 0 bases; J trimming: 10 bases; junction bases outside the gene matches: 15. CDR3 sequence reads: CSVEDLIVGGRGEQFF. For the CDR3, the DNA is TGCAGCGTTGAAGATCTCATTGTGGGAGGGCGGGGGGAGCAGTTCTTC.

J is TRBJ1-2 and V is TRBV29-1; D is ambiguous. The germline V gene encodes CDR1 SQVTM and CDR2 ANQGSEA. The germline V and J ends were trimmed by 1 base and 2 bases, with 5 bases remaining between them. The CDR3 consists of 12 residues. CDR3: CSVEAMNYGYTF. CDR3 nucleotide sequence: TGCAGCGTTGAAGCAATGAACTATGGCTACACCTTC.

This chain joins TRBV5-1 and TRBJ2-5; weak D call: TRBD2 (6 bases). The CDR3 covers 15 residues. The germline V gene has CDR1 SGHRS and CDR2 YFSETQ. V was shortened by 3 bases and J by 1 base, with 13 bases between the two germline ends. Here the CDR3 DNA reads TGCGCCAGCAGCTCCCACGGGGGTACCCAAGAGACCCAGTACTTC. This codes for CASSSHGGTQETQYF.

The CDR3 DNA follows: TGTGCCAGCAGCTTAGAGGAGGGATTGAGTTCACCCCTCCACTTT. Translating it yields CASSLEEGLSSPLHF. The chain joins TRBV11-2 to TRBJ1-6, with D unclear. Germline V lookup: CDR1 SGHAT, CDR2 FQNNGV. V was pared by 0 bases and J by 9 bases, with 12 bases between. The CDR3 consists of 15 residues.

The sample holds one count of this clone. J is TRBJ1-4 and V is TRBV10-3; D gene ambiguous. Trimming took off 6 bases at V and 6 bases at J, with 11 bases between the two ends. This CDR3 is 13 amino acids long. Germline V gene sequence: CDR1 ENHRY, CDR2 SYGVKD. CDR3 in amino acids: CAIRGGNDEKLFF. CDR3 sequence (DNA): TGTGCCATCAGGGGAGGTAACGATGAAAAACTGTTTTTT.

V and J are TRBV28 and TRBJ2-5, with D maybe TRBD2 (5 bases). Germline CDR1 MDHEN, CDR2 SYDVKM. The CDR3 covers 15 residues. Trimming stripped 6 bases from V and 1 base from J, with 15 bases between. CDR3 amino acids: CASSLGPGIQETQYF. DNA of the CDR3: TGTGCCAGCAGCCTCGGACCGGGAATCCAAGAGACCCAGTACTTC.

The V call is TRBV11-2, the J call TRBJ2-7; TRBD1 might be the D (6 bases). V was cut by 0 bases and J by 2 bases, with 26 bases left in between. The CDR3 loop spans 20 amino acids. CDR1 and CDR2 (germline): SGHAT, FQNNGV. CDR3 in amino acids: CASSLEVGRGSKTFPYEQYF. CDR3 in DNA: TGTGCCAGCAGCTTAGAGGTTGGCAGGGGCTCGAAGACCTTTCCCTACGAGCAGTACTTC.

Concerning this clone: This is likely a read error, given that the CDR3 carries no conserved phenylalanine or tryptophan at its end. The DNA is omitted, as the CDR3 cannot be located on it reliably, and the CDR3 follows TCRdb's listing. This chain connects TRBV2 to TRBJ1-5; the D segment call TRBD1 is taken from the table without a DNA check. Germline-derived CDR1 and CDR2 are SNHLY and FYNNEI. A total of 12 residues make up the CDR3, ends included. CDR3: CASSSTGHPVNL.

CDR3 DNA sequence: TGTGCCAGCAGCTTTTCTGGGGGCGCCCATGGCTACACCTTC. This encodes CASSFSGGAHGYTF. The chain carries TRBV7-2 and TRBJ1-2; D is perhaps TRBD1 (6 bases). Trimming removed 3 bases at V and 6 bases at J, with 14 bases between. The CDR3 sequence is 14 residues long. CDR1 SGHTA and CDR2 FQGNSA come from the germline V gene.

This CDR3 is CASSVRTSTDTQYF. The CDR3, as DNA: TGTGCCAGCAGCGTAAGGACTAGCACAGATACGCAGTATTTT. The V gene is TRBV9, the J gene TRBJ2-3; possibly TRBD2 for D (5 bases). Germline-derived CDR1 and CDR2 are SGDLS and YYNGEE. CDR3 length equals 14 residues. V was clipped by 1 base and J by 0 bases, with 6 bases between them.

The chain employs TRBV4-2 and TRBJ2-7; 9 bases are a match to TRBD2. The CDR3 runs to 17 residues. Trimming cost V 3 bases and J 3 bases; bases outside gene matches: 12. Germline V gene lookup returns CDR1 LGHNA and CDR2 YNFKEQ. The CDR3 spells CASSHRTGVSGSYEQYF. The CDR3 DNA reads as TGTGCCAGCAGCCATAGGACAGGTGTTAGCGGGAGCTACGAGCAGTACTTC.

The chain joins TRBV7-2 to TRBJ2-7; the D gene is possibly TRBD1 (6 bases). V was trimmed by 5 bases and J by 2 bases, leaving 13 bases between them. The length of the CDR3 is 14 residues. Germline values: CDR1 SGHTA, CDR2 FQGNSA. CDR3 nucleotide sequence: TGTGCCAGCAGCGACAGGAAACGAACCTACGAGCAGTACTTC. Translated, it gives CASSDRKRTYEQYF.

The V and J genes are TRBV5-6 and TRBJ1-2; 11 bases match TRBD1. The germline V gene encodes CDR1 SGHDT and CDR2 YYEEEE. This CDR3 region has 13 residues. The junction had 1 base not matched to a gene; V was cut back by 3 bases and J by 6 bases. The CDR3 spells CASSSGQGDGYTF. As DNA, the CDR3 is TGTGCCAGCAGCTCGGGACAGGGGGATGGCTACACCTTC.

The genes are TRBV12-3 or TRBV12-4 and TRBJ1-6; D is possibly TRBD1 (6 bases). The CDR3 is 13 amino acids. The germline V and J ends were trimmed by 7 bases and 10 bases, with 14 bases remaining between them. The CDR3 loop is CASKGGSYSPLHF. CDR3 nucleotide sequence: TGTGCCAGCAAGGGGGGGAGTTACTCACCCCTCCACTTT.

This chain links TRBV18 with TRBJ1-1; D is possibly TRBD1 (5 bases). Trimming removed 0 bases from V and 0 bases from J, with 8 bases in between. This CDR3 has 15 amino acids. Germline V gene data show CDR1 as KGHSH and CDR2 as LQKENI. The CDR3 loop is CASSPPGAMNTEAFF. The CDR3 DNA reads as TGTGCCAGCTCACCACCAGGGGCCATGAACACTGAAGCTTTCTTT.